The rows below give T cell receptor beta chains drawn from one sample of a study of T cell responses to AZD1222 COVID-19 vaccine. TCRdb keeps only in-frame clones here, not all; method: immunoSEQ multiplex PCR. The data show 95,000 to 110,000 clones, around 91% seen once. The sequenced sample was peripheral blood, obtained on day 0 of AZD1222 vaccination. These receptors were taken from an adult in good health. Both conserved end residues are part of each CDR3. The D gene is left open where the match is weak. Part of the rows lack a size; the others show once, few, many or a class for expanded clones.

J: TRBJ1-4; D: -; size: once; V: TRBV7-2; length: 16; DNA: TGTGCCAGCAGCTTAAGGGACCTGGGCGTGGGTGAAAAACTGTTTTTT; CDR3: CASSLRDLGVGEKLFF
J: TRBJ2-2; D: -; size: -; V: TRBV10-3; length: 13; DNA: TGTGCCATAAAGGGACCGAACACCGGGGAGCTGTTTTTT; CDR3: CAIKGPNTGELFF
J: TRBJ1-2; D: -; size: -; V: TRBV20-1; length: 11; DNA: TGCAGTGCCCGTTGGGAGGGAGGCTACACCTTC; CDR3: CSARWEGGYTF
J: TRBJ2-7; D: TRBD1; size: -; V: TRBV9; length: 14; DNA: TGTGCCAGCAGCGTAGGAGACAGGGAAAACGAGCAGTACTTC; CDR3: CASSVGDRENEQYF
J: TRBJ1-6; D: -; size: once; V: TRBV5-4; length: 13; DNA: TGTGCCAGCAGCTCTGACAGCAATTCACCCCTCCACTTT; CDR3: CASSSDSNSPLHF
J: TRBJ1-1; D: TRBD1; size: -; V: TRBV5-6; length: 15; DNA: TGTGCCAGCAGCATGGGGACAGGGGGCTTCACTGAAGCTTTCTTT; CDR3: CASSMGTGGFTEAFF
J: TRBJ2-6; D: TRBD1; size: -; V: TRBV10-3; length: 16; DNA: TGTGCCATCAGTCCCGGGACAGGGACTGGGGCCAACGTCCTGACTTTC; CDR3: CAISPGTGTGANVLTF
J: TRBJ2-5; D: TRBD2; size: -; V: TRBV10-3; length: 16; DNA: TGTGCCATCAGTGAGACCACCGGACTAGCGGGAGAGACCCAGTACTTC; CDR3: CAISETTGLAGETQYF
J: TRBJ1-5; D: -; size: -; V: TRBV7-9; length: 16; DNA: TGTGCCAGCAGCTTAGCGGGGGAAGTGGGCAATCAGCCCCAGCATTTT; CDR3: CASSLAGEVGNQPQHF
J: TRBJ2-3; D: TRBD1; size: -; V: TRBV13; length: 16; DNA: TGTGCCAGCAGCTGCCGGGACAGCGCTAGCACAGATACGCAGTATTTT; CDR3: CASSCRDSASTDTQYF
J: TRBJ2-7; D: -; size: -; V: TRBV3-1/TRBV3-2; length: 15; DNA: TGTGCCAGCAGACCCGGACTTTCTACCAACTACGAGCAGTACTTC; CDR3: CASRPGLSTNYEQYF
J: TRBJ1-2; D: TRBD1; size: -; V: TRBV5-5; length: 15; DNA: TGTGCCAGCAGCCTGGACCTGGACAGGGATTATGGCTACACCTTC; CDR3: CASSLDLDRDYGYTF
J: TRBJ1-1; D: -; size: -; V: TRBV7-2; length: 14; DNA: TGTGCCAGCAGCTTCTCACACCTGGGTGGTGAAGCTTTCTTT; CDR3: CASSFSHLGGEAFF
J: TRBJ1-2; D: -; size: -; V: TRBV2; length: 15; DNA: TGTGCCAGCAGTGATCGGTTTCGGGGGCGAGATGGCTACACCTTC; CDR3: CASSDRFRGRDGYTF
J: TRBJ2-1; D: -; size: -; V: TRBV7-3; length: 12; DNA: TGTGCCAGCAGCTTACCCCCCAATGAGCAGTTCTTC; CDR3: CASSLPPNEQFF
J: TRBJ1-1; D: -; size: -; V: TRBV21-1; length: 13; DNA: TGTGCCAGCAGCAAAGATCGACCGACTGAAGCTTTCTTT; CDR3: CASSKDRPTEAFF
J: TRBJ2-7; D: -; size: -; V: TRBV19; length: 15; DNA: TGTGCCAGTAGTATATCTCGGGGCAGCTCCTACGAGCAGTACTTC; CDR3: CASSISRGSSYEQYF
J: TRBJ1-6; D: -; size: -; V: TRBV30; length: 16; DNA: TGTGCCTGGAGTGTACGTCATCACCCACCGGATTCACCCCTCCACTTT; CDR3: CAWSVRHHPPDSPLHF
J: TRBJ2-7; D: TRBD1; size: -; V: TRBV10-2; length: 16; DNA: TGCGCCAGCAGTCTTACGTCCGGACAGGGCTCCTACGAGCAGTACTTC; CDR3: CASSLTSGQGSYEQYF
J: TRBJ1-1; D: -; size: -; V: TRBV14; length: 13; DNA: TGTGCCAGCAGCTCATCCCTAAACACTGAAGCTTTCTTT; CDR3: CASSSSLNTEAFF
J: TRBJ2-3; D: TRBD2; size: -; V: TRBV29-1; length: 16; DNA: TGCAGCGTTGACGAGCTAGCGGGGGGGAGCACAGATACGCAGTATTTT; CDR3: CSVDELAGGSTDTQYF
J: TRBJ2-5; D: TRBD2; size: -; V: TRBV11-2; length: 13; DNA: TGTGCCAGCAGCTTAGCGGGGGGGGAGACCCAGTACTTC; CDR3: CASSLAGGETQYF
J: TRBJ2-1; D: -; size: -; V: TRBV7-8; length: 17; DNA: TGTGCCAGCAGCTTCAGGGGTGCAGGGGAGTTATACAATGAGCAGTTCTTC; CDR3: CASSFRGAGELYNEQFF
J: TRBJ1-2; D: TRBD1; size: -; V: TRBV7-2; length: 13; DNA: TGTGCCAGCAGTATGGACAGGGTCTATGGCTACACCTTC; CDR3: CASSMDRVYGYTF
J: TRBJ1-4; D: -; size: -; V: TRBV5-1; length: 13; DNA: TGCGCCAGCAGCTTAGGGCGGAATGAAAAACTGTTTTTT; CDR3: CASSLGRNEKLFF